The TCR beta chain described here comes from a study of blood T cells in healthy people across ages. Study-level background: When template switching was applied, about one barcoded beta molecule was captured per two T cells.

Then a second PCR, running roughly 7 to 11 cycles, was carried out with a sample-barcoded 5' primer and a J-beta primer mix. Through a template-switch adaptor with 12 random nucleotides, each cDNA molecule received a tag. TCRdb independently ran MiXCR on the 5' RACE reads; one entry per CDR3 protein. The profile covers about 720,000 distinct CDR3 sequences, with about a fifth appearing a single time and less than 25% taken by the ten largest. With 8 bases clipped from V and 3 bases from J, the junction kept 6 bases outside the gene matches. From germline, CDR1 is SGHTA and CDR2 FQGNSA. The CDR3 is 14 residues long.

The chain links TRBV7-2 to TRBJ1-4; TRBD1 agrees at 7 bases. The specimen sequenced was blood. The TCR sequence derives from a man aged 65-85 years in good health. The CDR3 nucleotides read TGTGCCAGCGGTAACAGGGGTTCTAATGAAAAACTGTTTTTT. It yields the protein CASGNRGSNEKLFF.